This T cell receptor beta chain emerged from a study of cytomegalovirus exposure and HLA in healthy donors. A multiplex PCR was run with 60 Vbeta primers and 13 Jbeta primers. The data were produced by immunoSEQ multiplex PCR, yet TCRdb's version contains in-frame clones alone and is incomplete. The sample has fewer than 250,000 clones, approximately 82% seen once. The trim removed 0 bases at V and 4 bases at J, leaving 3 bases unmatched. Germline lookup yields CDR1 SGHAT and CDR2 FQNNGV. There are 15 residues in the CDR3. Whole-study findings and limits: Later analysis identified some 16,000 TCR beta sequences associated with HLA alleles, using a false discovery rate threshold of 0.05. CMV serostatus was the only immune exposure information that was available. TCR beta V segments were, for the most part, productive about 87% or about 30% of the time in an earlier analysis.

With regard to this clone: Antigen: not known.

This receptor was taken from a woman aged 50 to 60 in good health and CMV-seropositive. V is TRBV11-2 and J is TRBJ1-2; TRBD1 aligns across 9 bases. Sequenced material: PBMCs. The CDR3 loop reads CASSLDHRGPYGYTF. CDR3 bases: TGTGCCAGCAGCTTAGATCACAGGGGGCCCTATGGCTACACCTTC.